The table lists the clone carrying this T cell receptor (beta chain) with a few counts. Its antigen is still unknown. Enrolled ophthalmopathy patients presented with a Clinical Activity Score of at least 3, a NOSPECS grade of at least 4, and disease duration under 3 months. Together with thyroid ultrasound, orbital computed tomography, serum thyroxine and TRAb, clinical symptoms were used for diagnoses. Trimming removed 5 bases from V and 5 bases from J; junction bases left unmatched: 7. CDR3 size: 15 residues. Looked up from germline, CDR1 is MDHEN and CDR2 is SYDVKM. This sample was taken from a study of T cells in Graves' hyperthyroidism and ophthalmopathy. The study's findings and limits: Blood also contained most expanded thyroid clonotypes above 0.001. In the analysis, a 13 V-J model separated ophthalmopathy from stable hyperthyroidism.

Amplification targeted TCR beta CDR3 regions from RNA transcripts. An initial round of RT-PCR targeting the TCR CDR3 relied on the HTBI primer set. One entry per CDR3 protein, called by TCRdb with MiXCR from the multiplex PCR reads. This sample yields about half a million distinct CDR3 sequences, of which 15% to 20% are seen a single time; roughly 50% belongs to the top ten. The receptor's source is a man aged 35 to 55 with Graves' ophthalmopathy. The sequenced sample consisted of blood. The chain joins TRBV28 to TRBJ1-4; TRBD1 aligns across 8 bases. The CDR3 here is CASSPRDRSNEKLFF. As DNA, the CDR3 is TGTGCCAGCAGTCCGCGGGACAGGTCGAATGAAAAACTGTTTTTT. Filled out from reference TRBV28 and TRBJ1-4, the complete variable domain reads DVKVTQSSRYLVKRTGEKVFLECVQDMDHENMFWYRQDPGLGLRLIYFSYDVKMKEKGDIPEGYSVSREKKERFSLILESASTNQTSMYLCASSPRDRSNEKLFFGSGTQLSVL.